This T cell receptor beta chain was recovered during a study of PD-1 blockade in classical Hodgkin lymphoma. Repertoires were generated with immunoSEQ multiplex PCR, while TCRdb's copy carries only in-frame clones and drops some. The data hold more than 9,500 clones, with around 84% observed a single time. There was relapse after autologous stem cell transplantation in every patient, and there was variation in brentuximab vedotin exposure. Complete response, partial response or progressive disease constituted the best responses recorded. Regarding the study as a whole: Newly diagnosed patients reportedly trailed healthy donors in baseline TCR diversity.

The CDR3 spans 15 residues. In germline, CDR1 is SGHNT, CDR2 YYREEE (reference sequence). V was trimmed by 0 bases and J by 1 base, leaving 10 bases between them. About this clone itself: Its antigen is unidentified.

The receptor comes from a human donor with classical Hodgkin lymphoma. The rearrangement uses TRBV5-4 and TRBJ1-1; maybe TRBD1 (6 bases). This material consisted of peripheral blood mononuclear cells (PBMCs), taken at baseline. CDR3 region: CASSLGTAENTEAFF. In DNA form, the CDR3 reads TGTGCCAGCAGCTTGGGGACAGCAGAGAACACTGAAGCTTTCTTT.